Listed here are 9 T cell receptor beta chains from one sample, sequenced in a study of blood T cell repertoires in COVID-19 (dated by TCRdb to about 2020). Library method: the immunoSEQ multiplex PCR assay. Drawn from immuneACCESS, this table holds only the in-frame rearrangements with V and J called that TCRdb kept. Clones are partly lost; checked studies trace under half to an unresolved V gene and leave the rest unexplained. This sample comprises 300,000 to 500,000 clones, 88% of them detected only once. More than 0.85% of the sample lies in the top ten. Sequenced sample: PBMCs or T cells enriched from blood (not recorded which). Receptor source: a woman aged 25 to 39 with acute COVID-19.

This clone appeared once. The chain recombines TRBV5-5 with TRBJ1-5, with D uncertain. Germline CDR1 SGHKS, CDR2 YYEKEE (reference sequence). V was trimmed by 1 base and J by 4 bases, leaving 6 bases between them. The length of the CDR3 is 13 residues. CDR3 DNA sequence: TGTGCCAGCAGCTTGAGAGGGAATCAGCCCCAGCATTTT. Amino acid sequence: CASSLRGNQPQHF. Based on the CDR3 plus reference TRBV5-5 and TRBJ1-5, the full variable domain is DAGVTQSPTHLIKTRGQQVTLRCSPISGHKSVSWYQQVLGQGPQFIFQYYEKEERGRGNFPDRFSARQFPNYSSELNVNALLLGDSALYLCASSLRGNQPQHFGDGTRLSIL.

The chain couples TRBV9 to TRBJ2-7, with D possibly being TRBD2 (5 bases). Trimming took 4 bases from V and 1 from J, leaving 12 bases between them. Germline V gene data show CDR1 as SGDLS and CDR2 as YYNGEE. The CDR3 extends over 14 amino acids. CDR3 loop: CASSPWTDSYEQYF. The DNA for the CDR3 is TGTGCCAGCAGCCCATGGACTGATTCCTACGAGCAGTACTTC. Variable domain in full (rest from reference TRBV9 and TRBJ2-7): DSGVTQTPKHLITATGQRVTLRCSPRSGDLSVYWYQQSLDQGLQFLIQYYNGEERAKGNILERFSAQQFPDLHSELNLSSLELGDSALYFCASSPWTDSYEQYFGPGTRLTVT.

The J gene is TRBJ1-5, the V gene TRBV27; D possibly corresponds to TRBD1 (6 bases). CDR1 and CDR2 from the germline V gene are MNHEY and SMNVEV (reference sequence). CDR3 length equals 15 residues. The V and J ends lost 2 bases and 2 bases respectively, with 10 bases between them. The CDR3 nucleotides are TGTGCCAGCAGTTTAGTACCAGGGGGCAATCAGCCCCAGCATTTT. The encoded protein is CASSLVPGGNQPQHF.

This sequence joins TRBV3-1 (or the pseudogene TRBV3-2) and TRBJ1-2; possible D gene TRBD1, 6 bases. Germline V lookup: CDR1 LGHDT, CDR2 YNNKEL (reference sequence). CDR3 length: 13 amino acids. With 3 bases removed from V and 8 bases from J, the gap between germline ends came to 13 bases. CDR3 loop: CASSQASGTGYTF. In nucleotides, the CDR3 is TGTGCCAGCAGCCAGGCATCCGGGACAGGCTACACCTTC.

This clone was seen a single time. The chain links TRBV9 to TRBJ1-6, with 7 nucleotides matching TRBD1. The trim removed 3 bases at V and 10 bases at J, leaving 16 bases unmatched. Per germline, CDR1 SGDLS and CDR2 YYNGEE. The CDR3 length is 17 residues. This CDR3 is CASSEGTGTARRSPLHF. The CDR3 DNA sequence: TGTGCCAGCAGCGAGGGTACTGGGACAGCTCGAAGATCACCCCTCCACTTT.

The J gene is TRBJ2-3, the V gene TRBV7-9; weak D call: TRBD2 (5 bases). The CDR3 has 14 amino acids. V was cut by 5 bases and J by 0 bases, with 9 bases left in between. Per the germline V gene, CDR1 is SEHNR and CDR2 is FQNEAQ (reference sequence). In nucleotides, the CDR3 is TGTGCCAGCAGCATAGGACTTAGCACAGATACGCAGTATTTT. Translating it yields CASSIGLSTDTQYF. The variable domain in full, with the rest retrieved from reference TRBV7-9 and TRBJ2-3, is DTGVSQNPRHKITKRGQNVTFRCDPISEHNRLYWYRQTLGQGPEFLTYFQNEAQLEKSRLLSDRFSAERPKGSFSTLEIQRTEQGDSAMYLCASSIGLSTDTQYFGPGTRLTVL.

V and J are TRBV2 and TRBJ2-5; no clear D gene. This CDR3 has 12 residues. V was trimmed by 8 bases and J by 5 bases, leaving 12 bases between them. Germline assignment: CDR1 SNHLY and CDR2 FYNNEI. CDR3 in DNA: TGTGCCAGCCAGTCCTCGTCGGAGACCCAGTACTTC. Translation: CASQSSSETQYF.

The chain carries TRBV5-4 and TRBJ1-1, with 8 positions matching TRBD1. The CDR3 contains 14 residues. Germline lookup yields CDR1 SGHNT and CDR2 YYREEE (reference sequence). V dropped 4 bases and J dropped 1; count of bases not matched to a gene: 3. CDR3 loop: CASSIGQGNTEAFF. The CDR3 DNA is TGTGCCAGCAGCATTGGACAGGGGAACACTGAAGCTTTCTTT.

V gene TRBV2 combines with J gene TRBJ2-6; D call uncertain. CDR3 length: 16 residues. The V and J ends lost 5 bases and 1 base respectively, with 12 bases between them. Germline assignment: CDR1 SNHLY and CDR2 FYNNEI. The CDR3 nucleotides are TGTGCCAGCAGTTTATCCCCGAGATCTGGGGCCAACGTCCTGACTTTC. Encoded protein: CASSLSPRSGANVLTF.